The 12 T cell receptor beta chains given below trace back to one sample, sequenced in a study of blood T cell repertoires in COVID-19. Measured with immunoSEQ multiplex PCR; TCRdb has only the in-frame clones, and not every one. The table includes about 100,000 clones, about 86% detected once. Input material: peripheral blood. These receptors originate from a man in his fifties or sixties with acute or convalescent COVID-19.

The chain combines TRBV5-6 with TRBJ1-2; no clear D. Trimming stripped 4 bases from V and 0 bases from J, with 10 bases between. Looked up from germline, CDR1 is SGHDT and CDR2 is YYEEEE. This CDR3 is 14 amino acids long. CDR3 bases: TGTGCCAGCAGCCAAGCTGCGGCTAACTATGGCTACACCTTC. Its translation is CASSQAAANYGYTF. Full variable domain (outside the CDR3, taken from reference TRBV5-6 and TRBJ1-2): DAGVTQSPTHLIKTRGQQVTLRCSPKSGHDTVSWYQQALGQGPQFIFQYYEEEERQRGNFPDRFSGHQFPNYSSELNVNALLLGDSALYLCASSQAAANYGYTFGSGTRLTVV.

This clone was observed many times. The genes are TRBV4-1 and TRBJ1-3, with a tentative D call TRBD1 (5 bases). V dropped 3 bases and J dropped 0 bases, with 18 bases sitting between them. Germline V lookup: CDR1 MGHRA, CDR2 YSYEKL. CDR3 length equals 18 residues. CDR3 amino acids: CASSHPIQELRSGNTIYF. The CDR3 coding sequence is TGCGCCAGCAGCCACCCAATACAGGAACTTCGCTCTGGAAACACCATATATTTT.

The V call is TRBV19, the J call TRBJ2-1; TRBD2 matches at 7 bases. The CDR3 sequence is 16 residues long. Germline CDR1 reads LNHDA; CDR2 reads SQIVND (reference sequence). After removal of 1 base from V and 3 bases from J, the junction contained 6 bases not matched to a gene. The CDR3 here is CASSIAGRGVYNEQFF. CDR3 in DNA: TGTGCCAGTAGTATAGCGGGACGGGGGGTCTACAATGAGCAGTTCTTC.

The J gene is TRBJ1-4, the V gene TRBV7-9, with TRBD1 identical over 7 bases. The CDR3 has 13 residues. Looked up from germline, CDR1 is SEHNR and CDR2 is FQNEAQ (reference sequence). Unmatched junction bases numbered 3, after V lost 1 base and J lost 10 bases. The CDR3 loop is CASSLEGQSKLFF. The CDR3 bases are TGTGCCAGCAGCTTAGAGGGACAGTCAAAACTGTTTTTT. The full variable domain, rest sourced from reference TRBV7-9 and TRBJ1-4, is DTGVSQNPRHKITKRGQNVTFRCDPISEHNRLYWYRQTLGQGPEFLTYFQNEAQLEKSRLLSDRFSAERPKGSFSTLEIQRTEQGDSAMYLCASSLEGQSKLFFGSGTQLSVL.

This clone was seen only once. The gene calls are TRBV5-1 and TRBJ2-1, with D unresolved. Trimming cost V 7 bases and J 10 bases, with 18 bases left between them. CDR1 is SGHRS, CDR2 YFSETQ, per germline. The CDR3 runs 13 residues. The CDR3 sequence is CASGDMASTEQFF. CDR3 DNA sequence: TGCGCCAGCGGCGACATGGCTTCGACCGAGCAGTTCTTC. Full variable domain (missing parts from reference TRBV5-1 and TRBJ2-1): KAGVTQTPRYLIKTRGQQVTLSCSPISGHRSVSWYQQTPGQGLQFLFEYFSETQRNKGNFPGRFSGRQFSNSRSEMNVSTLELGDSALYLCASGDMASTEQFFGPGTRLTVL.

CDR3 sequence reads: CASRNGQDFWGYTF. The CDR3 coding sequence is TGTGCCAGCAGGAACGGACAGGATTTTTGGGGCTACACCTTC. The chain carries TRBV28 and TRBJ1-2; 7 bases map to TRBD1. Germline V lookup: CDR1 MDHEN, CDR2 SYDVKM. The CDR3 runs 14 residues. V shed 6 bases and J 8 bases; nucleotides not matched to a gene: 12.

The chain joins TRBV6-2 or TRBV6-3 to TRBJ2-7, with D possibly matching TRBD1 (5 bases). From germline, CDR1 is MNHEY and CDR2 SVGEGT. CDR3 length: 14 residues. Trimming cost V 6 bases and J 5 bases, with 17 bases left between them. The CDR3 reads CASSPVIRAHEQYF. In DNA, the CDR3 is TGTGCCAGCAGCCCCGTGATCAGGGCCCACGAGCAGTACTTC.

The genes are TRBV7-9 and TRBJ1-2; 7 positions agree with TRBD1. Looked up from germline, CDR1 is SEHNR and CDR2 is FQNEAQ (reference sequence). This CDR3 has 13 residues. V gave up 1 base and J gave up 6 bases; unmatched junction bases: 2. The chain's CDR3 is CASSLEGGDGYTF. The DNA for the CDR3 is TGTGCCAGCAGCTTAGAAGGGGGCGATGGCTACACCTTC.

The rearrangement joins TRBV7-2 to TRBJ2-3, with 8 bases matching TRBD2. With 1 base clipped from V and 2 bases from J, the junction kept 8 bases outside the gene matches. The CDR3 contains 17 residues. Germline CDR1 and CDR2: SGHTA and FQGNSA. The DNA of the CDR3 is TGTGCCAGCAGCTTAGGGGGCGCAGCGGGGGCCACAGATACGCAGTATTTT. Encoded protein: CASSLGGAAGATDTQYF.

V and J are TRBV30 and TRBJ1-2, with D perhaps TRBD1 (6 bases). Trimming left V 4 bases short and J 0 bases short, with 12 bases between. From germline, CDR1 is GTSNPN and CDR2 SVGIG (reference sequence). This CDR3 comprises 14 residues. The CDR3 reads CAWNQGQANYGYTF. CDR3 in DNA: TGTGCCTGGAACCAGGGACAAGCTAACTATGGCTACACCTTC.

The V and J genes are TRBV6-6 and TRBJ1-3; 8 bases are shared with TRBD1. This CDR3 comprises 15 residues. Germline V gene data show CDR1 as MNHNY and CDR2 as SVGAGI (reference sequence). V was clipped by 6 bases and J by 0 bases; unmatched bases: 4. This chain's CDR3 is CASRGQGSSGNTIYF. The CDR3 DNA reads as TGTGCCAGCAGAGGACAGGGCTCCTCTGGAAACACCATATATTTT.

The chain has TRBV5-1 and TRBJ2-1, with TRBD2 matching 12 bases. Trimming cost V 1 base and J 10 bases; bases outside gene matches: 9. The CDR3 spans 16 residues. Germline V CDR1 and CDR2: SGHRS, YFSETQ. CDR3 sequence: CASSLSASGGAGEQFF. As DNA, the CDR3 is TGCGCCAGCAGCTTGTCAGCTAGCGGGGGGGCCGGGGAGCAGTTCTTC.